The TCR beta chain described here comes from a study of immune heterogeneity within non-small cell lung tumors. Template material comprised bulk tumor genomic DNA at roughly 630 ng per sample. Several biopsies per primary tumor were taken during surgery, spaced as far apart as possible. The study enrolled patients with untreated, newly diagnosed non-small cell lung cancer who underwent curative surgery. Donation came from patients with newly diagnosed non-small cell lung cancer who were having surgery with curative intent. By proportion, this clonotype is medium-sized (0.01 to 0.1%). The target antigen is unknown. Germline CDR1 reads DFQATT; CDR2 reads SNEGSKA (reference sequence). The CDR3 covers 14 residues. V was clipped by 5 bases and J by 6 bases, with 20 bases between them. A first 10-cycle multiplex round used 32 V-gene and 13 J-gene primers on TCR beta CDR3. Via MiXCR, TCRdb re-called the multiplex PCR reads, giving one row per CDR3 protein. Of approximately 3,500 distinct CDR3 sequences listed, 27% are singletons.

General observations from the study: Multiple tumor sites within a patient showed recurrence of identical dominant CDR3 beta clonotypes; site-unique high-frequency clones were present as well. A moderate but significant correlation was observed between local T-cell clonality and local tumor mutational burden (R about 0.34).

Sequences were obtained from lung tumor tissue. This TCR was sampled from a man aged 55 to 69 with non-small cell lung cancer. The rearrangement uses TRBV20-1 and TRBJ2-7, with D maybe TRBD2 (6 bases). The CDR3 is CSADRDFGTIEQYF. CDR3 in DNA: TGCAGTGCTGACCGGGACTTCGGGACCATCGAGCAGTACTTC.